This T cell receptor beta chain was profiled in a study of cytomegalovirus exposure and HLA in healthy donors. Findings and limits, study-wide: Cytomegalovirus-associated TCR beta chains were listed, numbering 164.

Produced via immunoSEQ multiplex PCR; TCRdb's table is partial and in-frame only. Here the sample spans over 150,000 clones, roughly 84% being singletons. The donors were members of the validation cohort, which comprised 120 subjects and was separate from the first cohort of 730 or so subjects. Comment on this clone: The antigen remains undetermined.

The CDR3 consists of 14 residues. Per germline, CDR1 LNHDA and CDR2 SQIVND (reference sequence). V gave up 5 bases and J gave up 8 bases; unmatched junction bases: 7. J is TRBJ2-1 and V is TRBV19; 9 bases are shared with TRBD1. The receptor was isolated from a woman aged 18-30 years in good health and CMV-seropositive. The sample comprised PBMCs. The CDR3: CASSVQGAIDEQFF. The CDR3 nucleotides are TGTGCCAGTAGTGTACAGGGGGCTATCGATGAGCAGTTCTTC.